This T cell receptor beta chain is from a study of Graves' ophthalmopathy and Graves' hyperthyroidism. With regard to this clonotype: A single base separates this from a much larger clone, so it may be a read error.

The CDR3 covers 18 residues. Germline lookup yields CDR1 SNHLY and CDR2 FYNNEI. The authors amplified TCR beta CDR3 regions, and they did so from RNA transcripts for repertoire sequencing. An opening RT-PCR round employed HTBI primers and preceded a second-round multiplex PCR. In TCRdb, the multiplex PCR reads were re-called with MiXCR into one record per CDR3 protein. Here the sample spans about 620,000 distinct CDR3 sequences, 20% to 25% being singletons. The source material was peripheral blood. The rearrangement links TRBV2 to TRBJ2-6; perhaps TRBD1 as D (5 bases). The clonotype was recovered from a woman aged 18-30 years with stable Graves' hyperthyroidism. Some clones in this sample may be carry-over from other donors' samples. The CDR3 DNA follows: TGTGCCAGCAGTGAAGCAGGGCTCTTTTCGTCTGGGGCCGACGTCCTGACTTTC. Protein: CASSEAGLFSSGADVLTF.